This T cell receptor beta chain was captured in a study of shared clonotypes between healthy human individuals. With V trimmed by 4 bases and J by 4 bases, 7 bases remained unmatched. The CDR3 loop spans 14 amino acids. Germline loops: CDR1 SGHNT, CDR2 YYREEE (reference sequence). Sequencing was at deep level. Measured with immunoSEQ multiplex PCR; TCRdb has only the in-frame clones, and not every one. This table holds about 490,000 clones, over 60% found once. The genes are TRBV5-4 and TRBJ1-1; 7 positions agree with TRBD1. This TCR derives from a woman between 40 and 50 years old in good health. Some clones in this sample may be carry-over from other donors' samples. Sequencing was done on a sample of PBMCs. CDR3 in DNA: TGTGCCAGCAGCGGGGACAGTTCCAGCACTGAAGCTTTCTTT. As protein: CASSGDSSSTEAFF.